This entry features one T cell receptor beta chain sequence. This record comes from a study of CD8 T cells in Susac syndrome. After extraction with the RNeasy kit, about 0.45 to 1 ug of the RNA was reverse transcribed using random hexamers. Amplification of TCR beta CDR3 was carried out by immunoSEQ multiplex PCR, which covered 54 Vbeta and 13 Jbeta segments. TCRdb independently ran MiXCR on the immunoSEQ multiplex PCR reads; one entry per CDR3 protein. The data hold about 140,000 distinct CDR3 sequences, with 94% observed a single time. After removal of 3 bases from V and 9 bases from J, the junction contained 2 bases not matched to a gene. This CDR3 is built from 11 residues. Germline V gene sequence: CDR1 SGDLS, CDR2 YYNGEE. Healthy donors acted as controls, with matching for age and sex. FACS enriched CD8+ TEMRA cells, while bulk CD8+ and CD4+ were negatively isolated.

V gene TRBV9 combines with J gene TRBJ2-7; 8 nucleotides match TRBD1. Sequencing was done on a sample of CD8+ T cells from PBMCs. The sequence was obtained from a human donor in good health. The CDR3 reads CASSAGQGQYF. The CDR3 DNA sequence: TGTGCCAGCAGCGCCGGACAGGGGCAGTACTTC.